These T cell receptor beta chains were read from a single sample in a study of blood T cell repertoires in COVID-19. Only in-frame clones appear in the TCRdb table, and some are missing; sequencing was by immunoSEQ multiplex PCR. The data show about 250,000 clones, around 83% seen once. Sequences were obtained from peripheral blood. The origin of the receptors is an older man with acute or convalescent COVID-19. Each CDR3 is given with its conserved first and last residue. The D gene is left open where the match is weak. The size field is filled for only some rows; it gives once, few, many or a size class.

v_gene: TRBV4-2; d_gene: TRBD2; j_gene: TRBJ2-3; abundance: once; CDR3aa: CASSRIAGLTDTQYF; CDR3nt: TGTGCCAGCAGCCGAATAGCGGGACTTACGGATACGCAGTATTTT
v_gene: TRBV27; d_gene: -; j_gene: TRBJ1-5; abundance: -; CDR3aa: CASSYARNQPQHF; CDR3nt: TGTGCCAGCAGTTATGCCCGGAATCAGCCCCAGCATTTT
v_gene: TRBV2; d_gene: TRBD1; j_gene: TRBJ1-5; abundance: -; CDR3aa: CASSQGAWNQPQHF; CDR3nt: TGTGCCAGCAGCCAGGGGGCCTGGAATCAGCCCCAGCATTTT
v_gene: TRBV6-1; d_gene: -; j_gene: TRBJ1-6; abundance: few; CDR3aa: CASSDDLRNSPLHF; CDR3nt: TGTGCCAGCAGTGATGACTTGCGGAATTCACCCCTCCACTTT
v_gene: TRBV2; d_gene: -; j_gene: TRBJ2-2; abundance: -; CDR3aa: CASSPGKGTGELFF; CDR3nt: TGTGCCAGCAGTCCAGGGAAGGGCACCGGGGAGCTGTTTTTT
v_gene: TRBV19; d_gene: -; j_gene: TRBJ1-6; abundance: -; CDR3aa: CASSRVGDSPLHF; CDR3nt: TGTGCCAGTAGCAGGGTAGGGGATTCACCCCTCCACTTT
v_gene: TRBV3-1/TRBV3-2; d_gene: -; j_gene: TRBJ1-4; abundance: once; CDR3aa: CASSQESGWDEKLFF; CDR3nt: TGTGCCAGCAGCCAAGAATCAGGGTGGGATGAAAAACTGTTTTTT
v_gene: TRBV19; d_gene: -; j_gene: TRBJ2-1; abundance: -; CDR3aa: CASSIGNRDEQFF; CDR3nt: TGTGCCAGTAGTATTGGGAACAGGGATGAGCAGTTCTTC
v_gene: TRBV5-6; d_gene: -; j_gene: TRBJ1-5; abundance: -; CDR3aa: CASSWRGLTNQPQHF; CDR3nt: TGTGCCAGCAGCTGGAGGGGACTGACTAATCAGCCCCAGCATTTT
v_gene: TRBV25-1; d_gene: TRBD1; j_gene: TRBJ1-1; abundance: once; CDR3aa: CASTGTGAPEAFF; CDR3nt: TGTGCCAGCACCGGGACAGGGGCCCCTGAAGCTTTCTTT
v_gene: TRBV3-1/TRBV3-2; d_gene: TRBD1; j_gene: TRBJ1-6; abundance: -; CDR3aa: CASSRGQGVNNSPLHF; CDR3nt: TGTGCCAGCAGCCGCGGACAGGGAGTTAATAATTCACCCCTCCACTTT
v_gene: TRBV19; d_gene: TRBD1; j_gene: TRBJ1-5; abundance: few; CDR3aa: CASSPGTGGPDSNQPQHF; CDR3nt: TGTGCCAGTAGTCCCGGGACAGGGGGCCCTGATAGCAATCAGCCCCAGCATTTT
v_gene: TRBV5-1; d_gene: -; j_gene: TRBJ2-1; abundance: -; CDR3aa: CASSSGQRPNEQFF; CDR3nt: TGCGCCAGCAGCTCAGGACAGCGTCCCAATGAGCAGTTCTTC
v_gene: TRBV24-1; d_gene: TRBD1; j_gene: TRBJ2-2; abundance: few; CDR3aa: CATSSARGKGELFF; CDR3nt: TGTGCCACCAGCTCGGCCAGGGGGAAAGGGGAGCTGTTTTTT
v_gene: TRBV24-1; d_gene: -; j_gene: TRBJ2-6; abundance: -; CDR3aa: CATSDFRGSSGANVLTF; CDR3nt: TGTGCCACCAGTGATTTTCGAGGGAGCTCTGGGGCCAACGTCCTGACTTTC
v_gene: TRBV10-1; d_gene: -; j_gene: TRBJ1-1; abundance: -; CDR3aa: CASSDFKGGGRHTEAFF; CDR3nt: TGCGCCAGCAGTGACTTTAAAGGCGGTGGCAGACACACTGAAGCTTTCTTT
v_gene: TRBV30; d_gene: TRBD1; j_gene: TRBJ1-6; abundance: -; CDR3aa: CAWSAGQPYNSPLHF; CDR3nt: TGTGCCTGGAGTGCGGGACAGCCGTATAATTCACCCCTCCACTTT
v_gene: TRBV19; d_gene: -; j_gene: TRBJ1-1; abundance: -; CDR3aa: CASTRGQPQNTEAFF; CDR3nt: TGTGCCAGTACCCGCGGACAGCCTCAGAACACTGAAGCTTTCTTT
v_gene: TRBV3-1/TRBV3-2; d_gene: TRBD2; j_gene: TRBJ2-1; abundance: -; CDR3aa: CASSRGTSGEQFF; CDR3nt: TGTGCCAGCAGCCGTGGGACTAGCGGGGAGCAGTTCTTC
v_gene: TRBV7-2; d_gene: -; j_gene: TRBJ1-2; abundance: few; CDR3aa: CASSVTVGQGNGYTF; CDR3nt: TGTGCCAGCAGCGTTACTGTGGGGCAGGGGAATGGGTACACCTTC
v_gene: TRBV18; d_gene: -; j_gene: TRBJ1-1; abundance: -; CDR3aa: CASFGLFLNTEAFF; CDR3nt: TGTGCCAGCTTCGGTCTCTTTTTGAACACTGAAGCTTTCTTT
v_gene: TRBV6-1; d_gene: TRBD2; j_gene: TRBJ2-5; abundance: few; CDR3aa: CASSERPAGAQETQYF; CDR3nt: TGTGCCAGCAGTGAACGGCCAGCGGGGGCCCAAGAGACCCAGTACTTC
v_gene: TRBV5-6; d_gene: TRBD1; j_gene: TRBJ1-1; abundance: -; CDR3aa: CASSRDRQAFF; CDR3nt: TGTGCCAGCAGTCGGGACAGGCAGGCTTTCTTT
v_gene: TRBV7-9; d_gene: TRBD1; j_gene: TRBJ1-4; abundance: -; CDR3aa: CASSLETGLGEKLFF; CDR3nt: TGTGCCAGCAGCTTAGAGACAGGGTTGGGGGAAAAACTGTTTTTT
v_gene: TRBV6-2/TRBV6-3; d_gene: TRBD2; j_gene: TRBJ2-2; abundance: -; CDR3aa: CASSYRGLGTGELFF; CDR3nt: TGTGCCAGCAGTTACCGCGGACTAGGGACCGGGGAGCTGTTTTTT